Given below is one T cell receptor (beta chain) in context. This sample is drawn from a study of blood T cell repertoires in COVID-19. Study-level background: Nucleic acid was either cDNA or gDNA, and it came from T cells, B-cell-depleted T cells, or PBMCs.

Trimming pared 3 bases from V and 3 bases from J, leaving 11 bases between. The CDR3 has 14 residues. The germline gives CDR1 MNHEY, CDR2 SVGAGI. In the authors' workflow: Amplification from reference gene primers served as the basis for estimated nucleated cell counts. Assay used: immunoSEQ multiplex PCR; TCRdb lists only in-frame clones, some missing. Clone size and the V and J calls come from that table; the DNA yielded D and trimming. The sample holds 55,000 to 75,000 clones; 70% to 75% are singletons and the top ten take approximately 20%. Material: peripheral blood. The source is a man in his sixties with acute or convalescent COVID-19. J is TRBJ2-5 and V is TRBV6-5, with D possibly being TRBD1 (6 bases). The CDR3 spells CASSYKYREETQYF. The DNA for the CDR3 is TGTGCCAGCAGTTATAAATACAGGGAAGAGACCCAGTACTTC.